This record covers a single T cell receptor beta chain. Antigen: not known. These data come from a study of cytomegalovirus exposure and HLA in healthy donors. J was trimmed by 5 bases and V by 1 base; bases with no gene match: 9. The CDR3 has 17 amino acids. CDR1 MGHRA and CDR2 YSYEKL come from the germline V gene. Overall study findings and caveats: Analyses of presence/absence relied on an assumption of roughly uniform sequencing depth across donors. Available immune exposure information was restricted to CMV serostatus only.

The PCR used 60 Vbeta and 13 Jbeta primers. Here immunoSEQ multiplex PCR was the method, and the copy in TCRdb shows in-frame clones only, minus some. This sample has approximately 180,000 clones, with approximately 78% found just once. V usage is TRBV4-1 and J usage is TRBJ2-3; 10 nucleotides line up with TRBD2. This TCR derives from a woman younger than 30 in good health and CMV-seronegative. Sequenced input: PBMCs. CDR3 region: CASSQASLAGVGDTQYF. The CDR3 DNA is TGCGCCAGCAGCCAAGCTTCGCTAGCGGGAGTTGGAGATACGCAGTATTTT.